The entry below describes one T cell receptor beta chain. What it recognizes is unknown. This specimen comes from a study of beta chain features in type 1 diabetes. Study-wide findings and caveats: When VDJ junctions were examined, type 1 diabetes patients showed fewer insertions and more deletions. PCR may have favored shorter templates equally in patients and controls.

The sequenced template was cDNA made from the entire isolated RNA. Each sample of naive, central memory or regulatory T cells had, on average, roughly 3.4 million reads. This table comes from immunoSEQ multiplex PCR, and its TCRdb copy is limited to in-frame clones, with some not included. The sample consists of hundreds of thousands of clones, approximately 10% of them appearing once. Isolation of CD4+ naive, central memory, regulatory and stem cell-like memory cells was achieved by sorting via CD45RO/CCR7/CD25/CD127/CD95/CD27. The CDR3 contains 14 residues. CDR1 SGHDN and CDR2 FVKESK come from the germline V gene. With 2 bases removed from V and 7 bases from J, the gap between germline ends came to 14 bases.

This rearrangement joins TRBV14 to TRBJ1-2, with D possibly matching TRBD1 (5 bases). The specimen sequenced was naive CD4+ T cells from blood. The receptor was derived from a woman aged 18 to 35 in good health. CDR3 sequence: CASSQLQGGAGYTF. The CDR3 DNA follows: TGTGCCAGCAGCCAACTCCAGGGAGGGGCTGGCTACACCTTC.